Shown below are 28 T cell receptor beta chains from a single sample sequenced in a study of shared clonotypes between healthy human individuals. Assay: immunoSEQ multiplex PCR; the TCRdb copy retains only in-frame clones and omits some. This sample has more than 1 million clones, with about 80% found just once. Material for sequencing was memory CD4+ T cells from PBMCs. Subset meaning: CD45RA-negative fraction. The receptor source for this set is a man between 18 and 35 years old in good health. Some clones in this sample may be carry-over from other donors' samples.

There are a few counts of this clone. The J gene is TRBJ2-7, the V gene TRBV7-2; D may be TRBD2 (5 bases). This CDR3 has 15 amino acids. CDR1 is SGHTA, CDR2 FQGNSA, per germline. Deletions cut 5 bases from V and 3 bases from J, with 17 bases between. The CDR3 region is CASSTSVGEYYEQYF. DNA of the CDR3: TGTGCCAGCAGCACCTCCGTCGGGGAATACTACGAGCAGTACTTC.

CDR3 loop: CASSQVPRYEQYF. The CDR3 nucleotides read TGCGCCAGCAGCCAAGTGCCCCGGTACGAGCAGTACTTC. The rearrangement joins TRBV4-1 to TRBJ2-7; no firm D call. V was trimmed by 1 base and J by 4 bases, leaving 8 bases between them. The CDR3 covers 13 residues. In germline, CDR1 is MGHRA, CDR2 YSYEKL.

The chain uses TRBV5-4 and TRBJ1-2; 8 nucleotides line up with TRBD1. Germline CDR1 is SGHNT and CDR2 is YYREEE (reference sequence). CDR3 length: 15 residues. V gave up 0 bases and J gave up 7 bases; unmatched junction bases: 8. CDR3 residues: CASSLGGRGRVGYTF. In DNA, the CDR3 is TGTGCCAGCAGCTTGGGGGGCAGGGGGCGGGTTGGCTACACCTTC.

This clone was observed a few times. The same CDR3 can be traced to other DNA sequences in this sample. The CDR3 sequence is CASSQQGYEQYF. The CDR3 DNA reads TGTGCCAGCTCACAACAGGGTTACGAGCAGTACTTC. This chain uses TRBV18 with TRBJ2-7; the D gene is possibly TRBD1 (6 bases). The V end lost 4 bases, the J end lost 4 bases, and 8 bases lay between the germline ends. The germline V gene encodes CDR1 KGHSH and CDR2 LQKENI. The CDR3 covers 12 residues.

This clone appeared a single time. This chain joins TRBV28 and TRBJ2-2; D may be TRBD1 (6 bases). Per germline, CDR1 MDHEN and CDR2 SYDVKM. This CDR3 is built from 14 residues. V was cut by 4 bases and J by 8 bases, with 14 bases left in between. The CDR3 region has the DNA TGTGCCAGCAGTTCTGGCAGGGGTCGTGGGGAGCTGTTTTTT. It yields the protein CASSSGRGRGELFF.

This clone has a single count. The chain employs TRBV4-2 and TRBJ1-2, with D hard to call. Trimming took off 0 bases at V and 5 bases at J, with 10 bases between the two ends. This CDR3 is built from 14 residues. Looked up from germline, CDR1 is LGHNA and CDR2 is YNFKEQ. The CDR3 region has the DNA TGTGCCAGCAGCCAAGAATCCCCTGGGTATGGCTACACCTTC. Its translation: CASSQESPGYGYTF.

A note on this clone: In the same sample, other DNA sequences code for this CDR3. The V call is TRBV5-1, the J call TRBJ2-7; TRBD1 matches 9 bases. The CDR3 contains 14 residues. Trimming cost V 1 base and J 2 bases; bases outside gene matches: 1. Per the germline V gene, CDR1 is SGHRS and CDR2 is YFSETQ. This chain's CDR3 is CASSLTGGAYEQYF. CDR3 nucleotides: TGCGCCAGCAGCTTGACAGGGGGCGCCTACGAGCAGTACTTC.

The chain joins TRBV5-1 to TRBJ1-1; no definite D call. The CDR3 runs 15 residues. CDR1 is SGHRS and CDR2 is YFSETQ in the germline V gene. V was trimmed by 5 bases and J by 4 bases, leaving 18 bases between them. The CDR3 region has the DNA TGCGCCAGCAGATTCGACTCCGTCTTGGCCACTGAAGCTTTCTTT. Amino acids: CASRFDSVLATEAFF.

This clone was seen a handful of times. The chain combines TRBV28 with TRBJ2-7; 7 nucleotides agree with TRBD1. The trim removed 4 bases at V and 5 bases at J, leaving 11 bases unmatched. The length of the CDR3 is 15 residues. Per germline, CDR1 MDHEN and CDR2 SYDVKM. The CDR3: CASSSGGQGVHEQYF. The CDR3 region has the DNA TGTGCCAGCAGTTCAGGCGGGCAGGGGGTTCACGAGCAGTACTTC.

The CDR3 nucleotides are TGTGCCTGGAAAGTTGGGGCTAGCGAGACCGGGGAGCTGTTTTTT. Its translation is CAWKVGASETGELFF. The chain employs TRBV30 and TRBJ2-2, with a weak D call TRBD2 (6 bases). This CDR3 has 15 residues. Trimming shortened V by 4 bases and J by 5 bases, and 17 bases separated the two germline ends. Germline V CDR1 and CDR2: GTSNPN, SVGIG (reference sequence).

V gene TRBV4-3 combines with J gene TRBJ1-5; D is ambiguous. The CDR3 totals 15 residues. Trimming pared 4 bases from V and 3 bases from J, leaving 13 bases between. The germline V gene has CDR1 LGHNA and CDR2 YSLEER. CDR3 loop: CASSREFLNNQPQHF. CDR3 sequence (DNA): TGCGCCAGCAGCCGGGAGTTTTTAAACAATCAGCCCCAGCATTTT.

This clone occurred once. This chain connects TRBV2 to TRBJ2-3; tentatively, D is TRBD1 (5 bases). The CDR3 is 12 residues long. V was trimmed by 11 bases and J by 0 bases, leaving 9 bases between them. Germline values: CDR1 SNHLY, CDR2 FYNNEI. The CDR3 loop reads CAGAESTDTQYF. DNA of the CDR3: TGTGCCGGGGCAGAAAGCACAGATACGCAGTATTTT.

Details on this clone: Other DNA sequences in this specimen translate into the identical CDR3. V gene TRBV15 combines with J gene TRBJ1-1, with D unclear. Trimming stripped 2 bases from V and 1 base from J, with 5 bases between. CDR1 is LNHNV and CDR2 is YYDKDF in the germline V gene (reference sequence). The CDR3 spans 13 residues. The CDR3 sequence: CATSRIRNTEAFF. CDR3 bases: TGTGCCACCAGCAGAATCAGGAACACTGAAGCTTTCTTT.

The V call is TRBV28, the J call TRBJ1-5, with D maybe TRBD1 (5 bases). V gave up 6 bases and J gave up 6 bases, with 18 bases separating them. The CDR3 covers 15 residues. Germline V gives CDR1 MDHEN, CDR2 SYDVKM. For the CDR3, the DNA is TGTGCCAGCAGACTTACCGGGACGAGAAGTCAGCCCCAGCATTTT. Its protein is CASRLTGTRSQPQHF.

The V call is TRBV29-1, the J call TRBJ1-1; no reliable D call. Germline assignment: CDR1 SQVTM and CDR2 ANQGSEA. Trimming took 6 bases from V and 0 from J, leaving 11 bases between them. The CDR3 covers 13 residues. The CDR3 loop is CSVARVLNTEAFF. The CDR3 nucleotides read TGCAGCGTCGCGAGGGTACTGAACACTGAAGCTTTCTTT.

This chain joins TRBV7-6 and TRBJ2-5; D not resolved. This CDR3 is built from 15 residues. Looked up from germline, CDR1 is SGHVS and CDR2 is FNYEAQ. The V gene lost 5 bases and the J gene lost 7 bases, with 20 bases spanning the gap. CDR3 nucleotides: TGTGCCAGCAGCCCCAGCCAACCCAGGTTAGGGACCCAGTACTTC. It is translated as CASSPSQPRLGTQYF.

Only a few counts were recorded for this clone. The rearrangement joins TRBV19 to TRBJ2-5, with 9 bases matching TRBD2. CDR3 length: 14 amino acids. Germline CDR1 and CDR2: LNHDA and SQIVND (reference sequence). V shed 5 bases, J shed 5 bases, and the junction held 6 bases outside the gene matches. The DNA of the CDR3 is TGTGCCAGTAGTGGCGGGAGGGAGTGGGAGACCCAGTACTTC. It encodes CASSGGREWETQYF. Using reference TRBV19 and TRBJ2-5 for the parts outside the CDR3, the full variable domain is DGGITQSPKYLFRKEGQNVTLSCEQNLNHDAMYWYRQDPGQGLRLIYYSQIVNDFQKGDIAEGYSVSREKKESFPLTVTSAQKNPTAFYLCASSGGREWETQYFGPGTRLLVL.

The chain joins TRBV9 to TRBJ1-1, with 9 bases matching TRBD1. The CDR3 has 17 amino acids. The germline V gene encodes CDR1 SGDLS and CDR2 YYNGEE. Unmatched junction bases numbered 17, after V lost 3 bases and J lost 8 bases. The CDR3: CASSEGTGLIGGAEAFF. The CDR3 DNA sequence: TGTGCCAGCAGCGAAGGGACAGGGCTCATCGGCGGGGCCGAAGCTTTCTTT.

The J gene is TRBJ2-2, the V gene TRBV7-2, with D tentatively TRBD2 (6 bases). The CDR3 has 14 amino acids. Germline V gene lookup returns CDR1 SGHTA and CDR2 FQGNSA. V shed 0 bases and J shed 8 bases, with 10 bases lying between them. The CDR3 nucleotides are TGTGCCAGCAGCTTAGCGCGGGACTCGGGGGAGCTGTTTTTT. This encodes CASSLARDSGELFF.

The genes are TRBV5-1 and TRBJ2-7; D remains unclear. With 2 bases removed from V and 4 bases from J, the gap between germline ends came to 13 bases. The CDR3 totals 14 residues. The germline V gene encodes CDR1 SGHRS and CDR2 YFSETQ. CDR3 residues: CASSFDGRTYEQYF. For the CDR3, the DNA is TGCGCCAGCAGCTTCGATGGCAGAACTTACGAGCAGTACTTC.

This sequence joins TRBV10-3 and TRBJ1-5; 10 bases agree with TRBD1. The germline V gene encodes CDR1 ENHRY and CDR2 SYGVKD. J was trimmed by 7 bases and V by 0 bases; bases with no gene match: 6. The CDR3 consists of 16 residues. In nucleotides, the CDR3 is TGTGCCATCAGTGAGTCGATAGGGACAGGGGCACAGCCCCAGCATTTT. It specifies CAISESIGTGAQPQHF.

The chain joins TRBV25-1 to TRBJ1-5; D unresolved. V lost 3 bases, J lost 5 bases, and 11 bases lay in between. The CDR3 has 14 amino acids. Germline lookup yields CDR1 MGHDK and CDR2 SYGVNS. In nucleotides, the CDR3 is TGTGCCAGCAGTGATTTCGACACATATCAGCCCCAGCATTTT. This encodes CASSDFDTYQPQHF.

The chain uses TRBV11-3 and TRBJ2-5; TRBD2 aligns across 7 bases. The V gene's germline CDR1 is SGHNT and CDR2 YENEEA. This CDR3 contains 14 residues. J gave up 2 bases and V 1 base, and 1 base lay outside the gene matches. The CDR3 bases are TGTGCCAGCAGCTTAGGAGCGGGACAAGAGACCCAGTACTTC. Residues: CASSLGAGQETQYF.

The gene calls are TRBV28 and TRBJ2-7; 13 nucleotides agree with TRBD2. Per germline, CDR1 MDHEN and CDR2 SYDVKM. Trimming at V came to 5 bases and at J to 5 bases, leaving 15 bases not matched to a gene. CDR3 size: 18 residues. The DNA for the CDR3 is TGTGCCAGCAGTCCAGCAGGGGACCCCGGACTAGCGGGAGACGAGCAGTACTTC. Its translation: CASSPAGDPGLAGDEQYF.

V usage is TRBV5-1 and J usage is TRBJ2-2; 13 bases fit TRBD2. The ends lost 3 bases at V and 3 bases at J; junction bases unmatched: 8. The CDR3 consists of 18 residues. Germline loops: CDR1 SGHRS, CDR2 YFSETQ. Here the CDR3 reads CASSWPSGTSGDTGELFF. DNA of the CDR3: TGCGCCAGCAGCTGGCCCTCCGGGACTAGCGGGGACACCGGGGAGCTGTTTTTT.

The J gene is TRBJ1-4, the V gene TRBV15; no firm D call. Germline CDR1 LNHNV, CDR2 YYDKDF (reference sequence). Trimming removed 0 bases at V and 6 bases at J, with 11 bases between. CDR3 length equals 15 residues. The CDR3 sequence: CATSRDVGWDEKLFF. The CDR3 coding sequence is TGTGCCACCAGCAGAGATGTCGGTTGGGATGAAAAACTGTTTTTT.

The V gene is TRBV27, the J gene TRBJ1-1; maybe TRBD1 (6 bases). This CDR3 spans 13 amino acids. Germline CDR1 MNHEY, CDR2 SMNVEV (reference sequence). V lost 3 bases and J lost 8, with 13 bases in between. The CDR3 reads CASSFSRGREAFF. Written as DNA, the CDR3 is TGTGCCAGCAGTTTTTCGAGGGGGAGGGAAGCTTTCTTT.

V gene TRBV25-1 combines with J gene TRBJ2-2; maybe TRBD2 (6 bases). Germline CDR1 MGHDK, CDR2 SYGVNS. The CDR3 length is 13 residues. With 8 bases removed from V and 6 bases from J, the gap between germline ends came to 13 bases. Here the CDR3 DNA reads TGTGCCAGCGCTACTAGCAGGGCCGGGGAGCTGTTTTTT. Protein: CASATSRAGELFF.